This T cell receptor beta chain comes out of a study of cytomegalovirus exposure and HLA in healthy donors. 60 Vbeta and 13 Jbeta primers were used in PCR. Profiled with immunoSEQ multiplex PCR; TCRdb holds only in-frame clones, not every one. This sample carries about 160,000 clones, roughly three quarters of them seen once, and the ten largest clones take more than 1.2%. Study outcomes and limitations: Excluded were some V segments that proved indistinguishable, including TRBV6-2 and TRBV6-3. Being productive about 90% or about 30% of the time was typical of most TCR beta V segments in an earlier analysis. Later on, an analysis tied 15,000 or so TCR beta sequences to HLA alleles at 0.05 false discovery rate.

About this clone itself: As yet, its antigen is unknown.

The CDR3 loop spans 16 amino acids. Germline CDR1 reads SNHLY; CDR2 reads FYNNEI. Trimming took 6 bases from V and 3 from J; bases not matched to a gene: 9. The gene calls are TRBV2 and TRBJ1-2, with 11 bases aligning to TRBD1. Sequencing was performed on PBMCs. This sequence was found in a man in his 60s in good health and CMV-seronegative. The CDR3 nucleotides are TGTGCCAGCAGCGCTTTAGGGACAGGGGGTTACTATGGCTACACCTTC. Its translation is CASSALGTGGYYGYTF.